Listed here are 18 T cell receptor beta chains from one sample, sequenced in a study of molecular identifiers for immune sequencing clone quantification. TCRdb reanalysed the PCR reads using MiXCR and keeps one entry per CDR3 protein. In the table there are hundreds of thousands of distinct CDR3 sequences, approximately 24% of which are singletons. Specimen: naive CD8+ T cells from blood, with Jurkat cell RNA spiked in. The subset denotes: FACS-sorted CD8+CD4-CCR7+CD45RA+ naive T cells. The origin of the receptors is a human donor in good health. Some libraries in this study had Jurkat cell RNA spiked in.

This clonotype occurred a few times. The rearrangement joins TRBV19 to TRBJ2-1; TRBD2 matches 9 bases. Germline trimming cut 5 bases from V and 3 bases from J; bases unmatched to any gene: 8. CDR1 and CDR2 from the germline V gene are LNHDA and SQIVND (reference sequence). The CDR3 is 16 residues long. The CDR3 protein is CASSLRLAAYYNEQFF. The CDR3 nucleotides read TGTGCCAGTAGTTTGCGACTAGCGGCTTACTACAATGAGCAGTTCTTC.

This clonotype was observed many times. The V gene is TRBV27, the J gene TRBJ1-5; D unresolved. Germline values: CDR1 MNHEY, CDR2 SMNVEV (reference sequence). V was pared by 2 bases and J by 7 bases, with 9 bases between. The CDR3 is made up of 13 amino acids. Here the CDR3 DNA reads TGTGCCAGCAGTTTAGCAGCGGGCCAGCCCCAGCATTTT. This sequence encodes CASSLAAGQPQHF.

This clonotype came up a few times. With a much larger clone just one base away, this may be a read error. V gene TRBV29-1 combines with J gene TRBJ2-1, with TRBD2 matching over 10 bases. The CDR3 consists of 14 residues. From germline, CDR1 is SQVTM and CDR2 ANQGSEA. The CDR3 region is CSAEGSGRENGQFF. CDR3 bases: TGCAGCGCTGAGGGAAGCGGGAGGGAGAATGGGCAGTTCTTC.

This clonotype turned up a few times. This chain connects TRBV15 to TRBJ2-2, with D perhaps matching TRBD1 (6 bases). Between the trimmed V and J ends, which lost 5 bases and 6 bases, there was a span of 16 bases. The CDR3 covers 15 residues. Germline assignment: CDR1 LNHNV and CDR2 YYDKDF (reference sequence). The CDR3, as DNA: TGTGCCACCAGCGGACTCGGGACAACCCCCGGGGAGCTGTTTTTT. Translation: CATSGLGTTPGELFF.

The chain uses TRBV7-2 and TRBJ2-5, with D possibly TRBD2 on 7 matching bases. CDR3 length: 14 residues. Germline V gene lookup returns CDR1 SGHTA and CDR2 FQGNSA. V was pared by 10 bases and J by 5 bases, with 20 bases between. The CDR3 spells CATNHGGPQETQYF. Written as DNA, the CDR3 is TGTGCCACCAATCACGGGGGGCCCCAGGAGACCCAGTACTTC.

Ten or more counts support this clonotype. The chain links TRBV29-1 to TRBJ2-3, with a possible D match to TRBD2 (5 bases). This CDR3 is built from 15 residues. Trimming removed 6 bases from V and 0 bases from J, with 16 bases in between. The germline CDR1 and CDR2 sequences are SQVTM and ANQGSEA. The DNA for the CDR3 is TGCAGCGTCGCGCCCCGGGATTATAGCACAGATACGCAGTATTTT. The encoded protein is CSVAPRDYSTDTQYF.

This clonotype was counted between two and nine times. The chain is built from TRBV3-1 and TRBJ2-3; TRBD2 matches 12 bases. The CDR3 sequence is 19 residues long. The trim removed 0 bases at V and 0 bases at J, leaving 7 bases unmatched. The germline V gene encodes CDR1 LGHDT and CDR2 YNNKEL (reference sequence). This chain's CDR3 is CASSQEGLAGGPSTDTQYF. The CDR3 region has the DNA TGTGCCAGCAGCCAAGAAGGCCTAGCGGGAGGGCCGAGCACAGATACGCAGTATTTT.

A remark on this clonotype: This may be a read error: a much more frequent sequence differs by one nucleotide. This chain connects TRBV28 to TRBJ2-7; 10 bases align to TRBD2. Germline-derived CDR1 and CDR2 are MDHEN and SYDVKM. The CDR3 length is 18 residues. CDR3 bases: TGTGCCAGCAGCTTCCTCCTCGTGGGACTAGCGATGTCCTACGAGCAGTGCTTC. It is translated as CASSFLLVGLAMSYEQCF.

The CDR3 DNA reads as TGTGCCAGCACCAAGACTAGCGGGAGTCAAGAGACCCAGTACTTC. Its translation: CASTKTSGSQETQYF. The gene calls are TRBV19 and TRBJ2-5; 12 bases line up with TRBD2. This CDR3 spans 15 amino acids. The J segment lost 2 bases and the V segment lost 9 bases, leaving 7 bases of the junction unmatched. The germline CDR1 and CDR2 sequences are LNHDA and SQIVND (reference sequence).

Concerning this clonotype itself: This may be a read error, as it is one base from a much larger clone. V usage is TRBV13 and J usage is TRBJ2-5; 7 bases map to TRBD1. Germline loops: CDR1 PRHDT, CDR2 FYEKMQ (reference sequence). CDR3 size: 15 residues. The CDR3 nucleotides are TGTGCCAGCAGCGAACAGGGGACCAGACAAGAGACCAAGTACTTC. It yields the protein CASSEQGTRQETKYF.

This clonotype appeared once. A much larger clone sits a single nucleotide away, making a read error possible. This sequence joins TRBV4-3 and TRBJ2-1, with D possibly called TRBD1 or TRBD2 (5 bases each). The better agreement between TRBJ2-7 and the DNA end casts doubt on the J call. Per the germline V gene, CDR1 is LGHNA and CDR2 is YSLEER. CDR3 length equals 14 residues. For the CDR3, the DNA is TGCGCCAGCAGCCAATACCGGGGCGACAATGAGCAGTACTTC. Its protein product is CASSQYRGDNEQYF.

The rearrangement joins TRBV19 to TRBJ1-4, with D possibly being TRBD1 (6 bases). The CDR3 runs 16 residues. Germline CDR1 is LNHDA and CDR2 is SQIVND (reference sequence). V was pared by 11 bases and J by 2 bases, with 21 bases between. This CDR3 reads CAGKGVRASTNEKLFF. The CDR3 nucleotides are TGTGCCGGTAAGGGGGTTAGGGCGTCTACTAATGAAAAACTGTTTTTT.

The V call is TRBV4-3, the J call TRBJ2-7, with D perhaps given as TRBD1 or TRBD2 (6 bases each). Germline V gives CDR1 LGHNA, CDR2 YSLEER. Trimming shortened V by 3 bases and J by 3 bases, and 18 bases separated the two germline ends. The CDR3 length is 16 residues. The CDR3 region is CASSQDLGGAGYEQYF. The CDR3 DNA follows: TGCGCCAGCAGCCAGGACCTGGGGGGCGCCGGCTACGAGCAGTACTTC.

This clonotype has at least ten counts. The chain joins TRBV7-9 to TRBJ2-4; perhaps D is TRBD1 or TRBD2 (5 bases each). From germline, CDR1 is SEHNR and CDR2 FQNEAQ (reference sequence). V was pared by 1 base and J by 9 bases, with 13 bases between. The CDR3 has 14 amino acids. The CDR3 coding sequence is TGTGCCAGCAGCTTAGGTGAGGGGAGAGGCATTCAGTACTTC. This codes for CASSLGEGRGIQYF.

This chain links TRBV4-1 with TRBJ2-7; D is unresolved. This CDR3 comprises 15 residues. Trimming shortened V by 2 bases and J by 2 bases, and 13 bases separated the two germline ends. Per the germline V gene, CDR1 is MGHRA and CDR2 is YSYEKL. In DNA, the CDR3 is TGCGCCAGCAGCCAAAGGGCGGACGAGGCCTACGAGCAGTACTTC. Its protein product is CASSQRADEAYEQYF.

This clonotype was detected ten times or more. V and J are TRBV14 and TRBJ2-3; D is possibly TRBD1 (5 bases). CDR3 size: 14 residues. V was clipped by 0 bases and J by 6 bases, with 10 bases between them. CDR1 is SGHDN and CDR2 is FVKESK in the germline V gene. CDR3 region: CASSQDLGVDTQYF. The CDR3 nucleotides read TGTGCCAGCAGCCAAGATCTAGGGGTTGATACGCAGTATTTT.

This clonotype appeared a few times. The chain couples TRBV20-1 to TRBJ2-1; D unclear. Germline values: CDR1 DFQATT, CDR2 SNEGSKA (reference sequence). The CDR3 extends over 10 amino acids. V lost 6 bases and J lost 5, with 5 bases in between. The CDR3 region has the DNA TGCAGTGCCATCAACAATGAGCAGTTCTTC. Translating gives CSAINNEQFF.

In this sample, this clonotype turned up a few times. The chain uses TRBV19 and TRBJ2-5; 9 nucleotides match TRBD1. V shed 5 bases and J 5 bases; nucleotides not matched to a gene: 9. CDR3 length: 15 residues. Germline V gene lookup returns CDR1 LNHDA and CDR2 SQIVND (reference sequence). The CDR3 bases are TGTGCCAGTAGTCCGCGGGACAGGGCAGGGGAGACCCAGTACTTC. As protein: CASSPRDRAGETQYF.